This entry features one T cell receptor (beta chain) sequence. What it recognizes is unknown. V was pared by 5 bases and J by 7 bases, with 12 bases of the junction left unmatched. The CDR3 runs 16 residues. Germline CDR1 reads SGHAT; CDR2 reads FQNNGV. These data come from a study of Ad26.COV2.S vaccination and SARS-CoV-2 variants. Overall study: Within the COV1001 Ad26.COV2.S trial arm, the donor was enrolled. Study-wide results and caveats: Placebo recipients and vaccine recipients were similar in non-spike TCR breadth. There was a possibility that the TCR breadth and depth analyses underestimated total T cell responses.

Treatment described: about 20 received Ad26.COV2.S at low or high dose, single or two shots; roughly five received placebo; per-sample allocation not given. The study sampled participants on day 63 after the first vaccine or placebo injection. Wuhan-strain spike was delivered by a replication-incompetent Ad26 vector. Clones were sequenced by immunoSEQ multiplex PCR, and TCRdb holds only the in-frame ones, with some missing. The sample carries around 300,000 clones, about 87% recorded once. The sequence was collected from a person between 18 and 60 years old who received the Ad26.COV2.S COVID-19 vaccine or a placebo. The chain has TRBV11-2 and TRBJ2-2; TRBD1 matches at 8 bases. Sequenced material: peripheral blood, taken in a trial of Ad26.COV2.S vaccine versus placebo. The CDR3 protein is CASSRVRGLNGGELFF. CDR3 DNA: TGTGCCAGCAGCCGCGTCAGGGGGCTAAACGGCGGGGAGCTGTTTTTT.